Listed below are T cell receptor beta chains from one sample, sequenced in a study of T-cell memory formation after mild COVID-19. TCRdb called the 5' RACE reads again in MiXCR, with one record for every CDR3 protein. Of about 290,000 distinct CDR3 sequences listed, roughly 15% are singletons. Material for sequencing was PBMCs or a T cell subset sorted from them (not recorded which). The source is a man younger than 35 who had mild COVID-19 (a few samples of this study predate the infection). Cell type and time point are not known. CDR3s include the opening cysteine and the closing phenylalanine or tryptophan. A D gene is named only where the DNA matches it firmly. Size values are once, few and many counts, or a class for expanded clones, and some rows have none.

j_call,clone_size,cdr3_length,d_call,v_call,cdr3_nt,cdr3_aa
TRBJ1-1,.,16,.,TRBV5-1,TGCGCCAGCAGCGGAGGAACGGGTATTGGAGCCACTGAAGCTTTCTTT,CASSGGTGIGATEAFF
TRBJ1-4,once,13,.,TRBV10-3,TGTGCCATCAGTGATTCGACGAATGCAAAACTGTTTTTT,CAISDSTNAKLFF
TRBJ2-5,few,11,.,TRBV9,TGTGCCAGCGGACAGCAAGAGACCCAGTACTTC,CASGQQETQYF
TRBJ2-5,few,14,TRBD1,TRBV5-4,TGTGCCAGCAGCGGTGGACAGGTCCAAGAGACCCAGTACTTC,CASSGGQVQETQYF
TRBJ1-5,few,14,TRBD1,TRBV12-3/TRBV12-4,TGTGCCAGCAGTCCCATCGACAGGGATCAGCCCCAGCATTTT,CASSPIDRDQPQHF
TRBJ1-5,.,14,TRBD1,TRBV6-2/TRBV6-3,TGTGCCAGCAGTTACGACAGGGACAATCAGCCCCAGCATTTT,CASSYDRDNQPQHF
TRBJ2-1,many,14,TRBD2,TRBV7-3,TGTGCCAGCAGCTCGGGGGGCTCCTACAATGAGCAGTTCTTC,CASSSGGSYNEQFF
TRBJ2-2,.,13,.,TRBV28,TGTGCCAGCAAGGACTATGTGATCGGGGAGCTGTTTTTT,CASKDYVIGELFF
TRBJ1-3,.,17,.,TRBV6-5,TGTGCCAGCAGACACCGCCCCACACGTAACTCTGGAAACACCATATATTTT,CASRHRPTRNSGNTIYF
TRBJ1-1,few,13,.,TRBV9,TGTGCCAGCAGCGTCGGTCTCGGGGGTGAAGCTTTCTTT,CASSVGLGGEAFF